These T cell receptor beta chains were read from a single sample in a study of cytomegalovirus exposure and HLA in healthy donors. Using immunoSEQ multiplex PCR, the repertoire was profiled, and TCRdb retains in-frame clones only, with some absent. The repertoire holds around 130,000 clones, with approximately 8.7% as singletons. Sequencing input: PBMCs. These receptor sequences come from a man aged 35-49 years in good health and CMV-seronegative. CDR3s include the opening cysteine and the closing phenylalanine or tryptophan. The D gene is left open where the match is weak. Clone size, where shown, is once, few, many, or a class for clones that have expanded.

v_gene	abundance	j_gene	d_gene	CDR3aa	CDR3nt
TRBV30	NA	TRBJ1-1	TRBD1	CAWSQGGANTEAFF	TGTGCCTGGTCCCAGGGGGGCGCGAACACTGAAGCTTTCTTT
TRBV6-5	few	TRBJ1-6	TRBD1	CASSYSGQTNSPLHF	TGTGCCAGCAGTTATTCGGGACAGACAAATTCACCCCTCCACTTT
TRBV7-2	NA	TRBJ2-2	TRBD2	CASSLEGTSGGGGELFF	TGTGCCAGCAGCTTAGAAGGGACTAGCGGGGGAGGCGGGGAGCTGTTTTTT
TRBV6-1	few	TRBJ1-1	NA	CAGSSGPNTEAFF	TGTGCCGGATCCAGCGGGCCGAACACTGAAGCTTTCTTT
TRBV12-1	NA	TRBJ1-3	NA	CASSPRGDFPIGNTIYF	TGTGCCAGCAGCCCCAGAGGGGACTTCCCCATTGGAAACACCATATATTTT
TRBV10-2	few	TRBJ1-3	NA	CASSNPDRGNTIYF	TGCGCCAGCAGTAACCCGGACAGAGGAAACACCATATATTTT
TRBV19	few	TRBJ1-2	NA	CASTTGLGYGYTF	TGTGCCAGTACCACAGGATTGGGCTATGGCTACACCTTC
TRBV29-1	NA	TRBJ1-1	TRBD1	CSVGTGTNTEAFF	TGCAGCGTCGGGACAGGCACTAACACTGAAGCTTTCTTT
TRBV2	NA	TRBJ1-2	TRBD1	CASSEAPLGQGGGYTF	TGTGCCAGCAGTGAAGCCCCTTTGGGACAGGGTGGAGGCTACACCTTC
TRBV6-5	NA	TRBJ2-3	NA	CASRNRVPDTQYF	TGTGCCAGCAGGAACAGGGTACCAGATACGCAGTATTTT
TRBV7-9	few	TRBJ1-2	NA	CASSLGGSPYGYTF	TGTGCCAGCAGCTTAGGGGGCAGTCCCTATGGCTACACCTTC
TRBV6-4	few	TRBJ2-2	NA	CASSDSESGTGELFF	TGTGCCAGCAGTGACTCTGAAAGCGGGACCGGGGAGCTGTTTTTT
TRBV19	NA	TRBJ2-7	NA	CASSISGVEQYF	TGTGCCAGTAGTATATCAGGGGTCGAGCAGTACTTC
TRBV29-1	few	TRBJ1-1	NA	CSVVRNTEAFF	TGCAGCGTTGTGAGGAACACTGAAGCTTTCTTT
TRBV2	NA	TRBJ2-2	TRBD2	CASSWGLAGDISATGELFF	TGTGCCAGCAGCTGGGGACTAGCGGGGGATATTTCGGCTACCGGGGAGCTGTTTTTT
TRBV19	NA	TRBJ2-3	TRBD1	CASSIVGRGPDTQYF	TGTGCCAGTAGTATAGTCGGCAGGGGGCCAGATACGCAGTATTTT
TRBV14	NA	TRBJ2-1	TRBD2	CASSKQLAGRYNEQFF	TGTGCCAGCAGCAAACAACTAGCGGGGCGCTACAATGAGCAGTTCTTC
TRBV29-1	NA	TRBJ1-2	NA	CSVAGHREGGYTF	TGCAGCGTTGCGGGCCACAGGGAGGGAGGCTACACCTTC
TRBV19	NA	TRBJ2-6	NA	CAVRAGANVLTF	TGTGCTGTAAGAGCTGGGGCCAACGTCCTGACTTTC
TRBV7-6	few	TRBJ2-1	TRBD2	CASSLGRTSGGALGNEQFF	TGTGCCAGCAGCTTAGGAAGGACTAGCGGGGGGGCCTTGGGGAATGAGCAGTTCTTC
TRBV7-3	few	TRBJ2-1	NA	CASSLSVGEDNEQFF	TGTGCCAGCAGCTTATCGGTGGGAGAGGACAATGAGCAGTTCTTC
TRBV7-2	NA	TRBJ1-2	NA	CASSLAGSGGYTF	TGTGCCAGCAGCTTAGCCGGTTCGGGAGGCTACACCTTC
TRBV2	NA	TRBJ2-1	TRBD2	CASSAPQLAANEQFF	TGTGCCAGCAGCGCTCCGCAACTAGCGGCCAATGAGCAGTTCTTC